This T cell receptor beta chain was retrieved from a study of beta chain features in type 1 diabetes. Markers CD45RO/CCR7/CD25/CD127/CD95/CD27 served to sort CD4+ naive, central memory, regulatory and stem cell-like memory cells. Sorting gave populations that all exceeded 95% purity. The CDR3 length is 13 residues. Looked up from germline, CDR1 is SGHTA and CDR2 is FQGNSA. V lost 0 bases and J lost 8, with 11 bases in between. As for this clone: What it binds is unknown.

Study results and limitations: Among patients with Type 1 diabetes, TCRB CDR3s were moderately but significantly shorter in every one of the four CD4+ subsets. Junctions at VDJ sites from type 1 diabetes patients had fewer insertions and more deletions.

Expressed TCRB transcripts got sequenced, as all isolated RNA was reverse transcribed. Assay: immunoSEQ multiplex PCR; the TCRdb copy retains only in-frame clones and omits some. The sample consists of about 28,000 clones, approximately 51% of them appearing once. The sequenced sample consisted of Tregs from blood. The receptor comes from a woman aged 18-29 years with type 1 diabetes. This chain uses TRBV7-2 with TRBJ2-7; D is unclear. This CDR3 reads CASSLAVQWKQYV. The DNA for the CDR3 is TGTGCCAGCAGCTTAGCGGTACAGTGGAAGCAGTACGTC.